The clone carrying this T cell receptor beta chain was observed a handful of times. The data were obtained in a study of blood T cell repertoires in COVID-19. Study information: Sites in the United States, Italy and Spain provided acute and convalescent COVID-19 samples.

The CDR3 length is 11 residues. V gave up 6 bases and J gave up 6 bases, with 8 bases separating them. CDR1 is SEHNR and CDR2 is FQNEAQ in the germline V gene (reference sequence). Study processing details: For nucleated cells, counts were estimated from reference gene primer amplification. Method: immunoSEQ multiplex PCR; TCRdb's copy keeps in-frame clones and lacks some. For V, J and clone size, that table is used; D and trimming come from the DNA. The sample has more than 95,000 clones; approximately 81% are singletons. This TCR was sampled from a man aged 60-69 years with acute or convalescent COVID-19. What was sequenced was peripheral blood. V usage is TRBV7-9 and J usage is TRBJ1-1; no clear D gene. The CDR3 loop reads CASSQSPEAFF. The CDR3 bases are TGTGCCAGCAGTCAATCCCCTGAAGCTTTCTTT.